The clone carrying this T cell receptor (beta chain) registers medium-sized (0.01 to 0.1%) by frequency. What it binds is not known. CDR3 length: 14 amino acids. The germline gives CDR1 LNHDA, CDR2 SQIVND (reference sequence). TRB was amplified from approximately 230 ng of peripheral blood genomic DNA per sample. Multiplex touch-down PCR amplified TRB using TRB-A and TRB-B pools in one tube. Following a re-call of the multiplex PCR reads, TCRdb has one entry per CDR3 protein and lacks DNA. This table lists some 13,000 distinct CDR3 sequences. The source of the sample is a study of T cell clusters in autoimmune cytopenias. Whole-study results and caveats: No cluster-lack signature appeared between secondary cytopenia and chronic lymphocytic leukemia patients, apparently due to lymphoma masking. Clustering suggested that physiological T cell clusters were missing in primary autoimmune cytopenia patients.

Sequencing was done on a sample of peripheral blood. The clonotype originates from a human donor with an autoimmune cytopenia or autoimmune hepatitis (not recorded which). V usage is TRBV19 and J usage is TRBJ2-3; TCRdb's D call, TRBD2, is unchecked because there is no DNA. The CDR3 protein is CASSKLGRLHTQYF.